This T cell receptor beta chain was profiled in a study of T cells in Graves' hyperthyroidism and ophthalmopathy. Study in general: The initial diagnosis was the point when peripheral blood was collected, ahead of any treatment.

Diagnoses used clinical symptoms, serum thyroxine and TRAb, thyroid ultrasound and orbital computed tomography. This clonotype was seen repeatedly, ten times or more. The V end was cut by 5 bases, the J end by 2 bases, with 12 bases between. Germline CDR1 and CDR2: SGHRS and YFSETQ. The CDR3 sequence is 14 residues long. There were TCR beta CDR3 regions amplified from RNA transcripts. The TCR CDR3 was amplified in a first-round RT-PCR using the HTBI primer set. TCRdb independently ran MiXCR on the multiplex PCR reads; one entry per CDR3 protein. Here the sample spans around 620,000 distinct CDR3 sequences, about 17% being singletons.

Sequenced sample: blood. The chain employs TRBV5-1 and TRBJ2-3; a weak D match, TRBD2 (6 bases). This clonotype originated in a woman aged 25 to 45 with Graves' hyperthyroidism. The CDR3 DNA sequence: TGCGCCAGCAGTCTACGGGAGACCACAGATACGCAGTATTTT. Encoded protein: CASSLRETTDTQYF.